The rows below give T cell receptor beta chains drawn from one sample of a study of blood T cell repertoires in COVID-19. The method was immunoSEQ multiplex PCR; TCRdb's version includes in-frame clones alone and lacks a portion of them. The data hold some 160,000 clones, with roughly 91% observed a single time. Material: peripheral blood. The receptor set was obtained from a man younger than 35 with COVID-19, enrolled during active disease. CDR3s include the opening cysteine and the closing phenylalanine or tryptophan. Fields, in order: V gene, J gene, clone size, D gene, CDR3 protein, CDR3 DNA. The D gene is left open where the match is weak. Size is omitted from some rows. Given values are once, few, many or a class for expanded clones.

v_gene: TRBV12-3/TRBV12-4; j_gene: TRBJ1-2; abundance: NA; d_gene: NA; CDR3aa: CASSNGVDQRYTF; CDR3nt: TGTGCCAGCAGTAACGGGGTAGACCAACGCTACACCTTC
v_gene: TRBV14; j_gene: TRBJ2-1; abundance: NA; d_gene: NA; CDR3aa: CASSQVSIISEQFF; CDR3nt: TGTGCCAGCAGCCAAGTATCGATAATCAGTGAGCAGTTCTTC
v_gene: TRBV13; j_gene: TRBJ2-3; abundance: NA; d_gene: TRBD2; CDR3aa: CASSSRTSGSRDTQYF; CDR3nt: TGTGCCAGCAGCTCGCGGACTAGCGGGAGTCGAGATACGCAGTATTTT
v_gene: TRBV30; j_gene: TRBJ2-3; abundance: NA; d_gene: NA; CDR3aa: CAWGEDLNTDTQYF; CDR3nt: TGTGCCTGGGGGGAGGACCTCAACACAGATACGCAGTATTTT
v_gene: TRBV7-3; j_gene: TRBJ2-1; abundance: NA; d_gene: TRBD2; CDR3aa: CASSPGLGINEQFF; CDR3nt: TGTGCCAGCAGCCCGGGACTAGGGATCAATGAGCAGTTCTTC
v_gene: TRBV2; j_gene: TRBJ1-2; abundance: NA; d_gene: TRBD1; CDR3aa: CASLGTAYGYTF; CDR3nt: TGTGCCAGTTTGGGGACAGCGTATGGCTACACCTTC
v_gene: TRBV6-5; j_gene: TRBJ2-7; abundance: NA; d_gene: TRBD1; CDR3aa: CASSSRLTGRGYEQYF; CDR3nt: TGTGCCAGCAGTTCCCGCCTGACAGGGCGAGGCTACGAGCAGTACTTC
v_gene: TRBV11-3; j_gene: TRBJ2-3; abundance: NA; d_gene: TRBD2; CDR3aa: CASSPSRGGGRDTQYF; CDR3nt: TGTGCCAGCAGCCCCAGTCGGGGGGGCGGGCGGGATACGCAGTATTTT
v_gene: TRBV3-1/TRBV3-2; j_gene: TRBJ1-2; abundance: NA; d_gene: NA; CDR3aa: CASSQEQGYDGYTF; CDR3nt: TGTGCCAGCAGCCAGGAACAGGGCTATGATGGCTACACCTTC
v_gene: TRBV28; j_gene: TRBJ2-7; abundance: once; d_gene: NA; CDR3aa: CASSPDRTTYEQYF; CDR3nt: TGTGCCAGCAGTCCCGACAGGACCACCTACGAGCAGTACTTC
v_gene: TRBV4-3; j_gene: TRBJ2-5; abundance: NA; d_gene: TRBD2; CDR3aa: CASSQDYGGSQETQYF; CDR3nt: TGCGCCAGCAGCCAAGATTACGGGGGGTCTCAAGAGACCCAGTACTTC
v_gene: TRBV7-2; j_gene: TRBJ2-7; abundance: NA; d_gene: TRBD1; CDR3aa: CASSLLRQGHEQYF; CDR3nt: TGTGCCAGCAGCTTACTGAGACAGGGCCACGAGCAGTACTTC
v_gene: TRBV4-1; j_gene: TRBJ2-3; abundance: NA; d_gene: TRBD2; CDR3aa: CASSQVGGRSTDTQYF; CDR3nt: TGCGCCAGCAGCCAAGTGGGCGGGAGGAGCACAGATACGCAGTATTTT
v_gene: TRBV5-1; j_gene: TRBJ1-1; abundance: NA; d_gene: TRBD1; CDR3aa: CASSLGQGAFLTEAFF; CDR3nt: TGCGCCAGCAGCTTGGGACAGGGGGCTTTTTTAACTGAAGCTTTCTTT
v_gene: TRBV6-5; j_gene: TRBJ2-1; abundance: NA; d_gene: TRBD1; CDR3aa: CASSSGTGTLNEQFF; CDR3nt: TGTGCCAGCAGTTCCGGGACAGGGACCCTCAATGAGCAGTTCTTC
v_gene: TRBV5-6; j_gene: TRBJ2-7; abundance: NA; d_gene: TRBD1; CDR3aa: CASSPGQGWYEQYF; CDR3nt: TGTGCCAGCAGCCCCGGACAGGGCTGGTACGAGCAGTACTTC
v_gene: TRBV11-3; j_gene: TRBJ1-1; abundance: NA; d_gene: NA; CDR3aa: CASSYQDTEAFF; CDR3nt: TGTGCCAGCAGCTACCAGGACACTGAAGCTTTCTTT
v_gene: TRBV24-1; j_gene: TRBJ2-1; abundance: NA; d_gene: TRBD2; CDR3aa: CATSAGTSGVNEQFF; CDR3nt: TGTGCCACCAGTGCCGGGACTAGCGGGGTTAATGAGCAGTTCTTC
v_gene: TRBV11-2; j_gene: TRBJ2-2; abundance: NA; d_gene: NA; CDR3aa: CASSLAGVTGELFF; CDR3nt: TGTGCCAGCAGCTTAGCCGGGGTAACCGGGGAGCTGTTTTTT
v_gene: TRBV20-1; j_gene: TRBJ2-2; abundance: NA; d_gene: NA; CDR3aa: CSASPGLNTGELFF; CDR3nt: TGCAGTGCTAGTCCGGGACTTAACACCGGGGAGCTGTTTTTT
v_gene: TRBV5-8; j_gene: TRBJ2-1; abundance: NA; d_gene: TRBD2; CDR3aa: CASRASPGTSFSQQFF; CDR3nt: TGTGCCAGCAGAGCTTCTCCGGGGACTAGCTTTTCCCAGCAGTTCTTC
v_gene: TRBV7-9; j_gene: TRBJ2-3; abundance: once; d_gene: NA; CDR3aa: CASSPRWGPSTDTQYF; CDR3nt: TGTGCCAGCAGCCCCAGGTGGGGCCCTAGCACAGATACGCAGTATTTT
v_gene: TRBV19; j_gene: TRBJ2-1; abundance: NA; d_gene: TRBD1; CDR3aa: CASSTSYPGTGGRHEQFF; CDR3nt: TGTGCCAGTAGTACCTCATACCCCGGGACAGGGGGAAGGCATGAGCAGTTCTTC
v_gene: TRBV4-1; j_gene: TRBJ2-7; abundance: NA; d_gene: TRBD2; CDR3aa: CASSQPTSARSSYEQYF; CDR3nt: TGCGCCAGCAGCCAGCCTACTAGCGCGAGGAGCTCCTACGAGCAGTACTTC
v_gene: TRBV11-3; j_gene: TRBJ2-2; abundance: NA; d_gene: NA; CDR3aa: CASSLTGSTGELFF; CDR3nt: TGTGCCAGCAGCCTAACAGGGTCCACCGGGGAGCTGTTTTTT
v_gene: TRBV3-1/TRBV3-2; j_gene: TRBJ2-7; abundance: NA; d_gene: NA; CDR3aa: CASSQVGTSYEQYF; CDR3nt: TGTGCCAGCAGCCAAGTAGGGACTTCGTACGAGCAGTACTTC
v_gene: TRBV7-2; j_gene: TRBJ2-4; abundance: NA; d_gene: TRBD2; CDR3aa: CASTLAGENIQYF; CDR3nt: TGTGCCAGCACACTAGCGGGAGAAAACATTCAGTACTTC
v_gene: TRBV27; j_gene: TRBJ2-1; abundance: once; d_gene: TRBD2; CDR3aa: CASSPLAIAGPYNEQFF; CDR3nt: TGTGCCAGCAGTCCCCTGGCGATAGCGGGTCCCTACAATGAGCAGTTCTTC
v_gene: TRBV15; j_gene: TRBJ1-5; abundance: NA; d_gene: NA; CDR3aa: CATMLGGSNQPQHF; CDR3nt: TGTGCCACCATGCTGGGAGGGAGCAATCAGCCCCAGCATTTT
v_gene: TRBV27; j_gene: TRBJ2-7; abundance: NA; d_gene: TRBD2; CDR3aa: CASKPGLAEYEQYF; CDR3nt: TGTGCCAGCAAGCCGGGACTAGCGGAGTACGAGCAGTACTTC
v_gene: TRBV4-3; j_gene: TRBJ1-1; abundance: NA; d_gene: NA; CDR3aa: CASSQELSRTEAFF; CDR3nt: TGCGCCAGCAGCCAAGAGTTGTCGAGGACTGAAGCTTTCTTT
v_gene: TRBV9; j_gene: TRBJ2-1; abundance: NA; d_gene: TRBD1; CDR3aa: CASSPRGTGGQKEQFF; CDR3nt: TGTGCCAGCAGCCCCCGGGGGACAGGAGGACAGAAAGAGCAGTTCTTC
v_gene: TRBV7-7; j_gene: TRBJ1-2; abundance: NA; d_gene: NA; CDR3aa: CASSLKQNPANYGYTF; CDR3nt: TGTGCCAGCAGCTTAAAACAGAACCCCGCTAACTATGGCTACACCTTC
v_gene: TRBV9; j_gene: TRBJ1-1; abundance: NA; d_gene: NA; CDR3aa: CASSVDPGGLRDTEAFF; CDR3nt: TGTGCCAGCAGCGTAGATCCCGGGGGGCTACGGGACACTGAAGCTTTCTTT
v_gene: TRBV14; j_gene: TRBJ1-6; abundance: few; d_gene: NA; CDR3aa: CASSLRGSYNSPLHF; CDR3nt: TGTGCCAGCAGCCTAAGGGGATCCTATAATTCACCCCTCCACTTT
v_gene: TRBV9; j_gene: TRBJ2-7; abundance: NA; d_gene: NA; CDR3aa: CASSFTGSSYEQYF; CDR3nt: TGTGCCAGCAGCTTTACAGGGAGCTCCTACGAGCAGTACTTC
v_gene: TRBV6-4; j_gene: TRBJ1-6; abundance: NA; d_gene: NA; CDR3aa: CANKGAFPLSPLHF; CDR3nt: TGTGCCAACAAAGGGGCTTTCCCTCTCTCACCCCTCCACTTT
v_gene: TRBV5-5; j_gene: TRBJ1-2; abundance: few; d_gene: TRBD1; CDR3aa: CASSRTGGAFSNYGYTF; CDR3nt: TGTGCCAGCAGCCGGACAGGGGGCGCTTTCTCTAACTATGGCTACACCTTC
v_gene: TRBV28; j_gene: TRBJ2-5; abundance: NA; d_gene: TRBD2; CDR3aa: CASSSPGGSERETQYF; CDR3nt: TGTGCCAGCAGTTCCCCTGGCGGGAGTGAACGAGAGACCCAGTACTTC